This T cell receptor beta chain is drawn from a study of T-cell reconstitution after alpha-beta-depleted transplantation in children. This clonotype was counted only a few times. What it binds is unknown. V dropped 5 bases and J dropped 0; count of bases not matched to a gene: 4. The CDR3 sequence is 16 residues long. Germline CDR1 SGHNT, CDR2 YENEEA. Unique molecular identifiers were used to barcode this TCRbeta library. One entry per CDR3 protein results from TCRdb running MiXCR on the PCR reads. The sample contains around 76,000 distinct CDR3 sequences, around 18% of which appear only once. Findings and limits, study-wide: A year post-transplant, T-cell counts and diversity derived mostly from newly produced T cells. For some patients, TCRbeta diversity was high at day 60 because of recipient T cells and thymic progenitors that survived. As was reported, about two months after transplant, alpha-beta T cells came from several hundred expanded graft clones.

The chain uses TRBV11-3 and TRBJ2-1, with 10 bases that match TRBD2. The source of this sequence is a male patient between 2 and 10 years old who had a stem cell transplant for acute lymphoblastic leukemia, so the T cells may come from the graft donor. This specimen was PBMCs, mostly from graft donor cells, taken 360 days after TCRalphabeta/CD19-depleted stem cell transplant. The CDR3 loop reads CASSRTSGDSYNEQFF. CDR3 DNA sequence: TGTGCCAGCAGCCGGACTAGCGGCGACTCCTACAATGAGCAGTTCTTC.